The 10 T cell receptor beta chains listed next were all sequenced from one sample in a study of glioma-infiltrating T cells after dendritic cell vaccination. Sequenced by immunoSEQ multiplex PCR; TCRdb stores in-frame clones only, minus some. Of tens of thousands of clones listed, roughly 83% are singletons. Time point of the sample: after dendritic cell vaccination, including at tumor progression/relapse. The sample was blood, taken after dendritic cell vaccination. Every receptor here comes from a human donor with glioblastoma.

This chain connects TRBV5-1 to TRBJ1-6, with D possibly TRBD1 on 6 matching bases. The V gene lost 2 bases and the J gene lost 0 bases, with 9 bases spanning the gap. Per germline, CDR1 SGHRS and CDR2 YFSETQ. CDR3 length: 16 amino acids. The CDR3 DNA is TGCGCCAGCAGCTTTAAGGGGGTCTCCTATAATTCACCCCTCCACTTT. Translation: CASSFKGVSYNSPLHF.

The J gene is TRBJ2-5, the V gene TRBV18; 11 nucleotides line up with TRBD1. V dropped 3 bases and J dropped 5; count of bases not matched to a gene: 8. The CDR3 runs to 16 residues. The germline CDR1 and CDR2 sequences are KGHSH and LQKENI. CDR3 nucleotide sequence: TGTGCCAGCTCACCCGAGGACAGGGGGCTCATGGAGACCCAGTACTTC. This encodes CASSPEDRGLMETQYF.

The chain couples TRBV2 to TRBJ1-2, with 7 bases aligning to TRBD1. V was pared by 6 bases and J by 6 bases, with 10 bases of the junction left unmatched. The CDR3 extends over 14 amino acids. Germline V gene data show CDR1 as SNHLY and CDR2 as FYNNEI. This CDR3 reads CASRRLEGGHGYTF. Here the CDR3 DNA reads TGTGCCAGCAGAAGGCTGGAAGGGGGCCATGGCTACACCTTC.

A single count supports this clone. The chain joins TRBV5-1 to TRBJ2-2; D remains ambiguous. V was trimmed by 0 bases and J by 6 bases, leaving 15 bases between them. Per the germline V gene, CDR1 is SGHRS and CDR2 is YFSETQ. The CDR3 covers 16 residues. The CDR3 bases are TGCGCCAGCAGCTTGGGGTCGTCAGATTGGTCCGGGGAGCTGTTTTTT. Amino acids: CASSLGSSDWSGELFF.

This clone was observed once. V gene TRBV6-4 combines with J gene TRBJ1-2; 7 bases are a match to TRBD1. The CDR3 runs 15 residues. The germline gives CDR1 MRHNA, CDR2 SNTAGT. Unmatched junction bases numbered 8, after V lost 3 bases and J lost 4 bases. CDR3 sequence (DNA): TGTGCCAGCAGTGATATAAAGGGGGCAAGCTATGGCTACACCTTC. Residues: CASSDIKGASYGYTF.

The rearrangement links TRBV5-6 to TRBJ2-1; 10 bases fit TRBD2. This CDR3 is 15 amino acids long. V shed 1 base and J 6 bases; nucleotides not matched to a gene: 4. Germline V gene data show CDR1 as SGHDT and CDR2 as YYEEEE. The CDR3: CASSLTSGVINEQFF. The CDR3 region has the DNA TGTGCCAGCAGCTTGACTAGCGGGGTAATCAATGAGCAGTTCTTC.

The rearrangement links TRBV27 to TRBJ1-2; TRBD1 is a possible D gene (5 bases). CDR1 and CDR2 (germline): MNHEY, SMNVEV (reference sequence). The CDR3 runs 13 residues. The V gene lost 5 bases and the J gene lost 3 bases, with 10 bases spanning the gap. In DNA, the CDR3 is TGTGCCAGCAGTATCTCAGGGTACTATGGCTACACCTTC. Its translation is CASSISGYYGYTF.

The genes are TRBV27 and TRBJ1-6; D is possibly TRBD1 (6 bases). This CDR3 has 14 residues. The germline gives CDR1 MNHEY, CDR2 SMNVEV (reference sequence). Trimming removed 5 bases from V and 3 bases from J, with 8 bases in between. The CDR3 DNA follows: TGTGCCAGCAGTACAGGGATCTATAATTCACCCCTCCACTTT. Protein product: CASSTGIYNSPLHF.

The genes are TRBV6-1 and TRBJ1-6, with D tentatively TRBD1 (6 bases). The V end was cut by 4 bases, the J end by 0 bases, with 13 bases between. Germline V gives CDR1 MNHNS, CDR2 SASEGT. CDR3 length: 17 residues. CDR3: CASSAQGPSSYNSPLHF. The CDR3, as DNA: TGTGCCAGCAGTGCCCAGGGGCCGAGCTCCTATAATTCACCCCTCCACTTT.

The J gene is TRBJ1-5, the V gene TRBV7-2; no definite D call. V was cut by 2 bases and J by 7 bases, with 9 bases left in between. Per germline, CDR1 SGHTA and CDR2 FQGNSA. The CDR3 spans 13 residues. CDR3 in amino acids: CASSLLEVQPQHF. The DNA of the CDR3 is TGTGCCAGCAGCTTACTGGAGGTCCAGCCCCAGCATTTT.